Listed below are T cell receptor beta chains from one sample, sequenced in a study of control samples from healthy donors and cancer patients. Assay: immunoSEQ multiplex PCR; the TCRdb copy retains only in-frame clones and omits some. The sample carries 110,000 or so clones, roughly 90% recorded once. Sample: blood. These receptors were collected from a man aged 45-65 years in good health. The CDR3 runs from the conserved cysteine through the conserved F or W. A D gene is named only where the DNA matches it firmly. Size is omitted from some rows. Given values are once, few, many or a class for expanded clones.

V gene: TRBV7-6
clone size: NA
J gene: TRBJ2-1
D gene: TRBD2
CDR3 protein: CASSLNGGGDEQFF
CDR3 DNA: TGTGCCAGCAGCTTAAACGGGGGGGGAGATGAGCAGTTCTTC

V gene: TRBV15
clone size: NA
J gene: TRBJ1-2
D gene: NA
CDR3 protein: CATSPRNSNYGYTF
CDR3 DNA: TGTGCCACCAGCCCCCGGAATAGTAACTATGGCTACACCTTC

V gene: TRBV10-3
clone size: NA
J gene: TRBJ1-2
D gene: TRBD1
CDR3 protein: CAISESGTGGLYPF
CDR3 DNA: TGTGCCATCAGTGAGTCAGGGACAGGGGGTCTCTATCCCTTC

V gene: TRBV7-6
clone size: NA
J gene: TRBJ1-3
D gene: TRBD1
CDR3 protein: CASSLGDRAGNTIYF
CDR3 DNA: TGTGCCAGCAGCTTAGGGGACAGGGCTGGAAACACCATATATTTT

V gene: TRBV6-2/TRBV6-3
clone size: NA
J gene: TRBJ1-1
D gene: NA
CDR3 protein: CASSYATGGWTEAFF
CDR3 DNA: TGTGCCAGCAGTTACGCAACAGGCGGTTGGACTGAAGCTTTCTTT

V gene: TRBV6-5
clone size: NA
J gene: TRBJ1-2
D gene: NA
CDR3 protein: CASSLNNGPSGGYTF
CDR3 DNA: TGTGCCAGCAGTTTAAATAACGGTCCTTCGGGGGGCTACACCTTC

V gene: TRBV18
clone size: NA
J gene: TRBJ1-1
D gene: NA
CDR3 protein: CASSPQRDKRNTEAFF
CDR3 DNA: TGTGCCAGCTCACCACAACGGGACAAAAGGAACACTGAAGCTTTCTTT

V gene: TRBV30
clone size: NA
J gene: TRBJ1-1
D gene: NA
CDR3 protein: CAWSPHKDTEAFF
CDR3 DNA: TGTGCCTGGAGTCCCCACAAGGACACTGAAGCTTTCTTT

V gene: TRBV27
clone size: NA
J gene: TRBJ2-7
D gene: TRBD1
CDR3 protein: CASSLQGAHSYEQYF
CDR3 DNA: TGTGCCAGCAGTTTACAGGGGGCCCACTCATACGAGCAGTACTTC

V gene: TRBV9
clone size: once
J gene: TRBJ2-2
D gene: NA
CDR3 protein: CASSPTGANTGELFF
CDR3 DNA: TGTGCCAGCAGCCCCACTGGGGCGAACACCGGGGAGCTGTTTTTT

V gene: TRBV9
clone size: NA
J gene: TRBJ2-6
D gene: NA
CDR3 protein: CASSVVRGSSGANVLTF
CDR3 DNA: TGTGCCAGCAGCGTAGTGCGGGGAAGCTCGGGGGCCAACGTCCTGACTTTC

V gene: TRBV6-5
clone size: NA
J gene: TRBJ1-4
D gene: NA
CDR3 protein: CASNPGGSVEKLFF
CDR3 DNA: TGTGCCAGCAACCCCGGGGGTTCGGTTGAAAAACTGTTTTTT

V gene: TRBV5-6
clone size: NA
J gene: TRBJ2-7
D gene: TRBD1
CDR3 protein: CASSPEGQGGYEQYF
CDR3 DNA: TGTGCCAGCAGCCCGGAGGGACAGGGTGGATACGAGCAGTACTTC

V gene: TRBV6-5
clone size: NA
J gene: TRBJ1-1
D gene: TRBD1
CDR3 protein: CASSLTGRTEAFF
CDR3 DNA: TGTGCCAGCAGTTTGACAGGGAGGACTGAAGCTTTCTTT

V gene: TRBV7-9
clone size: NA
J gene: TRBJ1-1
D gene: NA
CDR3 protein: CASSSRMNTEAFF
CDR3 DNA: TGTGCCAGCAGCTCTCGGATGAACACTGAAGCTTTCTTT

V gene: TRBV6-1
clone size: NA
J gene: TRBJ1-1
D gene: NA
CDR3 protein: CASSEGMNTEAFF
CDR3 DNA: TGTGCCAGCAGTGAAGGCATGAACACTGAAGCTTTCTTT

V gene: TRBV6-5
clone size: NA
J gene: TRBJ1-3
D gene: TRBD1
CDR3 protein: CASSQDSGGHTIYF
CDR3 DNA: TGTGCCAGCAGCCAAGACTCAGGGGGCCACACCATATATTTT

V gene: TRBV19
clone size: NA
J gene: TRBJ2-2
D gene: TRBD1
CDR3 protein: CASNTFGQEAGELFF
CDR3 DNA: TGTGCCAGCAACACTTTTGGACAGGAGGCCGGGGAGCTGTTTTTT

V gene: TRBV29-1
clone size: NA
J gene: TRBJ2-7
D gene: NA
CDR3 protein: CSVLSTAYEQYF
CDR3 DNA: TGCAGCGTCCTCTCGACGGCCTACGAGCAGTACTTC

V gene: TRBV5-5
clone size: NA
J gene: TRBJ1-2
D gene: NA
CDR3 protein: CASSLERVTMDNYGYTF
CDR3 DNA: TGTGCCAGCAGCTTGGAGAGGGTGACGATGGACAACTATGGCTACACCTTC

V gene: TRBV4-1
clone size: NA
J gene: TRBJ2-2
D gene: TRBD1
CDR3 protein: CASSHSSTGGTGELFF
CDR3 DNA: TGCGCCAGCAGCCATTCAAGTACAGGGGGGACCGGGGAGCTGTTTTTT

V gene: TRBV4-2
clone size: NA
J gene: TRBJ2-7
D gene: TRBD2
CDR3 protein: CASSQDWASGGAYEQYF
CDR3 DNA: TGTGCCAGCAGCCAAGATTGGGCTAGCGGGGGTGCCTACGAGCAGTACTTC

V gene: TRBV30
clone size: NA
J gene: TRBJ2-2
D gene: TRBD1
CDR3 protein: CAWSVSGTVNTGELFF
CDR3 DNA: TGTGCCTGGAGTGTTTCCGGGACAGTAAACACCGGGGAGCTGTTTTTT

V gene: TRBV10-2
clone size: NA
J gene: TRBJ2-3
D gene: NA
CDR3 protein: CASREGVTDTQYF
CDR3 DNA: TGCGCCAGCAGGGAAGGGGTCACAGATACGCAGTATTTT

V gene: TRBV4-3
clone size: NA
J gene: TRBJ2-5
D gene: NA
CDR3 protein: CASSRKQGGETQYF
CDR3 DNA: TGCGCCAGCAGCCGAAAACAGGGAGGAGAGACCCAGTACTTC

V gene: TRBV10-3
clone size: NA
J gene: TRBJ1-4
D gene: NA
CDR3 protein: CAISESKAGTEKLFF
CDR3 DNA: TGTGCCATCAGTGAGTCGAAGGCGGGGACTGAAAAACTGTTTTTT

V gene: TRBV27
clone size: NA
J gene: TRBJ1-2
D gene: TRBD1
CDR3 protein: CATLQGNYGYTF
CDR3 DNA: TGTGCCACCTTACAGGGGAACTATGGCTACACCTTC

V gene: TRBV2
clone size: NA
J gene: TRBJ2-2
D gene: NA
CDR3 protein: CASSALDNTGELFF
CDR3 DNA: TGTGCCAGCAGTGCGTTAGACAACACCGGGGAGCTGTTTTTT

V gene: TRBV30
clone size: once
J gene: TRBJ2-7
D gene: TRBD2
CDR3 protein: CAWSRTSDSYEQYF
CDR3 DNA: TGTGCCTGGTCCCGGACTAGCGACTCCTACGAGCAGTACTTC

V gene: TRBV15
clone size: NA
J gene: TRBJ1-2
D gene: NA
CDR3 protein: CATSRDLGVDGYTF
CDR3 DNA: TGTGCCACCAGCAGAGATTTAGGGGTCGATGGCTACACCTTC

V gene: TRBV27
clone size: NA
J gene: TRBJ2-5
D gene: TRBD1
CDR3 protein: CASRQTGGETQYF
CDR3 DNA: TGTGCCAGCAGACAGACAGGGGGGGAGACCCAGTACTTC

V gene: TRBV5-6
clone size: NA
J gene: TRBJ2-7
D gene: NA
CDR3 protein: CASSLDRGVGEQYF
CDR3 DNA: TGTGCCAGCAGCTTGGATAGAGGAGTGGGCGAGCAGTACTTC

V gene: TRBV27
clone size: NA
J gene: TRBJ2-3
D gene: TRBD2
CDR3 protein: CASTSGGAPDTQYF
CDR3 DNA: TGTGCCAGCACTAGCGGGGGGGCCCCAGATACGCAGTATTTT

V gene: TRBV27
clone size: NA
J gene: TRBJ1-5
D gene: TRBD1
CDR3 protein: CASSPPGQINQPQHF
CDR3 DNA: TGTGCCAGCAGTCCACCGGGACAGATCAATCAGCCCCAGCATTTT

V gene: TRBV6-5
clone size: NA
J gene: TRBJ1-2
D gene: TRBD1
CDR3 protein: CASRMTGANYGYTF
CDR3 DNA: TGTGCCAGCAGGATGACAGGGGCTAACTATGGCTACACCTTC

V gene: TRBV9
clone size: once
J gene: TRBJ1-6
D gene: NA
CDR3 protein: CASSSGTRNSPLHF
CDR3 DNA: TGTGCCAGCAGCTCCGGGACAAGAAATTCACCCCTCCACTTT

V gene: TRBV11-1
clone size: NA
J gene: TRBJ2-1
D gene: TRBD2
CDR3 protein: CASSVTSRLSYNEQFF
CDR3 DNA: TGTGCCAGCAGCGTGACTAGCCGACTCTCCTACAATGAGCAGTTCTTC

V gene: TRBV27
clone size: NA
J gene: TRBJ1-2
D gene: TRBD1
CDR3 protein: CASTRTGGAHGYTF
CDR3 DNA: TGTGCCAGCACAAGGACAGGGGGCGCCCATGGCTACACCTTC

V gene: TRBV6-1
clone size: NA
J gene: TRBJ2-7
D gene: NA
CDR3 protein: CASSERIGAPYEQYF
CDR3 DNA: TGTGCCAGCAGTGAAAGAATAGGGGCCCCCTACGAGCAGTACTTC

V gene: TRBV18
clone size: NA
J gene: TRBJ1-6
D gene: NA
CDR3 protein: CASSPGISGRNSPLHF
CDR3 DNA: TGTGCCAGCTCACCAGGAATAAGCGGGAGGAATTCACCCCTCCACTTT

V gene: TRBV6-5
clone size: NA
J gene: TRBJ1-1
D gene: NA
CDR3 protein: CASAQGTEAFF
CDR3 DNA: TGTGCCAGCGCCCAGGGCACTGAAGCTTTCTTT